Each of the 8 T cell receptor beta chains below was sequenced from the same sample in a study of blood T cell repertoires in COVID-19. Assay: immunoSEQ multiplex PCR; the TCRdb copy retains only in-frame clones and omits some. Among more than 120,000 clones listed, approximately 80% were seen once. Sequenced sample: peripheral blood. The receptors here all came from a human donor in a cohort sampled during active COVID-19.

The chain carries TRBV6-6 and TRBJ1-3; 8 positions match TRBD1. V lost 5 bases to trimming and J lost 0 bases; unmatched junction nucleotides: 9. Germline V lookup: CDR1 MNHNY, CDR2 SVGAGI (reference sequence). The CDR3 consists of 17 residues. The CDR3: CASSPQGAQHSGNTIYF. The CDR3 coding sequence is TGTGCCAGCAGTCCCCAGGGGGCTCAGCACTCTGGAAACACCATATATTTT.

This clone was observed a few times. The J gene is TRBJ2-7, the V gene TRBV6-5, with 9 positions matching TRBD1. CDR1 and CDR2 from the germline V gene are MNHEY and SVGAGI. V lost 10 bases and J lost 2; bases outside the gene matches: 9. The CDR3 covers 14 residues. CDR3 sequence reads: CATPGTGQPYEQYF. The CDR3 DNA follows: TGTGCCACGCCAGGGACAGGGCAACCCTACGAGCAGTACTTC.

This clone was detected a few times. The chain carries TRBV19 and TRBJ1-6; TRBD1 matches at 7 bases. The CDR3 consists of 14 residues. Germline assignment: CDR1 LNHDA and CDR2 SQIVND (reference sequence). J gave up 9 bases and V 7 bases, and 9 bases lay outside the gene matches. The CDR3 reads CASTPGTAGSPLHF. As DNA, the CDR3 is TGTGCCAGTACCCCCGGGACAGCAGGTTCACCCCTCCACTTT.

This clone was seen once. The V gene is TRBV2, the J gene TRBJ2-5; D is perhaps TRBD2 (5 bases). This CDR3 is built from 14 residues. The germline gives CDR1 SNHLY, CDR2 FYNNEI. V lost 6 bases to trimming and J lost 0 bases, with 11 bases between them. CDR3 nucleotide sequence: TGTGCCAGCAGCGCCAGGACTGACCAAGAGACCCAGTACTTC. Its translation is CASSARTDQETQYF. The full variable domain, in which reference TRBV2 and TRBJ2-5 provide the parts outside the CDR3, is EPEVTQTPSHQVTQMGQEVILRCVPISNHLYFYWYRQILGQKVEFLVSFYNNEISEKSEIFDDQFSVERPDGSNFTLKIRSTKLEDSAMYFCASSARTDQETQYFGPGTRLLVL.

The J gene is TRBJ2-3, the V gene TRBV27; 7 nucleotides line up with TRBD1. The germline CDR1 and CDR2 sequences are MNHEY and SMNVEV (reference sequence). J was trimmed by 2 bases and V by 8 bases; bases with no gene match: 13. The CDR3 covers 16 residues. The CDR3 nucleotides read TGTGCCAGCCGGACAGGTCTCAGTCGATTCACAGATACGCAGTATTTT. It encodes CASRTGLSRFTDTQYF.

The gene calls are TRBV12-3 or TRBV12-4 and TRBJ2-2, with 7 bases lining up with TRBD2. This CDR3 region has 13 residues. V was pared by 6 bases and J by 7 bases, with 5 bases of the junction left unmatched. The CDR3 loop reads CASRRGSIGELFF. The CDR3 DNA is TGTGCCAGCAGGCGGGGGTCGATCGGGGAGCTGTTTTTT.

This clone was seen a handful of times. CDR3 sequence: CASSGQAFTGELFF. The CDR3 DNA follows: TGTGCCAGCAGCGGACAGGCCTTCACCGGGGAGCTGTTTTTT. The chain couples TRBV6-4 to TRBJ2-2; 7 bases line up with TRBD1. From germline, CDR1 is MRHNA and CDR2 SNTAGT. The V and J ends lost 6 bases and 4 bases, in that order; junction bases with no gene match: 5. There are 14 residues in the CDR3.

The rearrangement links TRBV9 to TRBJ2-1, with D maybe TRBD2 (7 bases). Trimming removed 7 bases at V and 9 bases at J, with 11 bases between. Germline values: CDR1 SGDLS, CDR2 YYNGEE. CDR3 length: 11 residues. The CDR3, as DNA: TGTGCCAGCGGGGGGGCGGCTGAGCAGTTCTTC. Its protein product is CASGGAAEQFF.